The next 18 T cell receptor beta chains were all read from a single sample in a study of T cell repertoires in cytomegalovirus infection. What these receptors recognize is not known. TCRdb reprocessed the reads with MiXCR, giving one entry per CDR3 protein. The sample shows fewer than 850,000 distinct CDR3 sequences, almost 30% of them seen only once. Sequencing was performed on cultured CD8+ T cells from PBMCs, taken from culture after CMV antigen stimulation. The source is a human donor in good health (CMV status not recorded). Some clones in this sample may be carry-over from other donors' samples.

This sequence joins TRBV12-3 or TRBV12-4 and TRBJ2-5; D not certain. V dropped 1 base and J dropped 2 bases, with 8 bases sitting between them. The CDR3 contains 14 residues. CDR3 sequence reads: CASSLEQLQETQYF. The CDR3 DNA follows: TGTGCCAGCAGTTTAGAACAGTTACAAGAGACCCAGTACTTC.

V gene TRBV6-5 combines with J gene TRBJ2-7, with 7 bases matching TRBD1. CDR1 is MNHEY, CDR2 SVGAGI, per germline. The CDR3 extends over 14 amino acids. V shed 6 bases and J 0 bases; nucleotides not matched to a gene: 5. Written as DNA, the CDR3 is TGTGCCAGCAGGCCTAACAGGGGCTCCTACGAGCAGTACGTC. This encodes CASRPNRGSYEQYV.

This clonotype has more than one count but fewer than ten. The chain recombines TRBV5-1 with TRBJ2-7, with 10 bases aligning to TRBD1. This CDR3 has 17 amino acids. Looked up from germline, CDR1 is SGHRS and CDR2 is YFSETQ. Trimming cost V 4 bases and J 5 bases; bases outside gene matches: 15. The CDR3 protein is CASSLLFSGQGVHEQYF. CDR3 DNA sequence: TGCGCCAGCAGCCTGTTGTTCAGTGGACAGGGGGTCCACGAGCAGTACTTC.

This clonotype was found a few times. The chain is built from TRBV19 and TRBJ2-1, with D possibly TRBD2 on 5 matching bases. V was pared by 2 bases and J by 0 bases, with 8 bases between. The CDR3 extends over 15 amino acids. Looked up from germline, CDR1 is LNHDA and CDR2 is SQIVND (reference sequence). The CDR3 loop reads CASSINGVSYNEQFF. In DNA, the CDR3 is TGTGCCAGTAGTATAAACGGGGTCTCCTACAATGAGCAGTTCTTC.

This clonotype was recorded a few times. The chain has TRBV7-9 and TRBJ2-1; 11 positions agree with TRBD1. V lost 6 bases, J lost 3 bases, and 7 bases stayed unmatched. The V gene's germline CDR1 is SEHNR and CDR2 FQNEAQ (reference sequence). The CDR3 has 16 residues. CDR3 nucleotide sequence: TGTGCCAGCAGTATTACCGGGACAGGGGGCTACAATGAGCAGTTCTTC. Translating gives CASSITGTGGYNEQFF.

The genes are TRBV7-6 and TRBJ2-2, with D tentatively TRBD1 (6 bases). Germline CDR1 SGHVS, CDR2 FNYEAQ. The V end lost 7 bases, the J end lost 6 bases, and 18 bases lay between the germline ends. The CDR3 totals 15 residues. The CDR3 DNA is TGTGCCAGCACGGGATCACAGGGTCGGGCCGGGGAGCTGTTTTTT. Translation: CASTGSQGRAGELFF.

This chain joins TRBV19 and TRBJ2-3; unclear D gene. CDR3 length: 14 amino acids. V lost 6 bases and J lost 0, with 10 bases in between. Germline V gives CDR1 LNHDA, CDR2 SQIVND (reference sequence). DNA of the CDR3: TGTGCCAGTAGATGGGCAGCTAGCACAGATACGCAGTATTTT. This translates into CASRWAASTDTQYF.

The J gene is TRBJ1-3, the V gene TRBV27, with TRBD1 as a possible D gene (5 bases). The CDR3 spans 16 residues. Germline V lookup: CDR1 MNHEY, CDR2 SMNVEV (reference sequence). V shed 3 bases and J shed 4 bases, with 16 bases lying between them. The CDR3 here is CASSFAPPGRGNTIYF. CDR3 coding DNA: TGTGCCAGCAGTTTCGCCCCACCAGGGCGAGGAAACACCATATATTTT.

This clonotype was counted only a few times. This chain connects TRBV4-1 to TRBJ1-5; no reliable D call. The germline V gene encodes CDR1 MGHRA and CDR2 YSYEKL. The CDR3 consists of 13 residues. V lost 1 base to trimming and J lost 7 bases, with 8 bases between them. CDR3 protein: CASSQVPAQPQHF. DNA of the CDR3: TGCGCCAGCAGCCAAGTTCCGGCGCAGCCCCAGCATTTT.

The chain carries TRBV12-3 or TRBV12-4 and TRBJ1-4; possibly TRBD1 for D (6 bases). V was pared by 3 bases and J by 14 bases, with 13 bases between. The CDR3 is 12 amino acids. CDR3 in amino acids: CASSFGQRLLFF. The CDR3, as DNA: TGTGCCAGCAGTTTCGGACAGCGCCTCCTGTTTTTT.

In its sample, this clonotype was seen a few times. The chain links TRBV19 to TRBJ1-2; possibly TRBD1 for D (5 bases). Trimming took off 6 bases at V and 4 bases at J, with 18 bases between the two ends. The length of the CDR3 is 15 residues. CDR1 and CDR2 from the germline V gene are LNHDA and SQIVND (reference sequence). CDR3 nucleotides: TGTGCCAGTAGCTGGGGAAGGGGCAGAAGCTATGGCTACACCTTC. It is translated as CASSWGRGRSYGYTF.

The chain links TRBV12-3 or TRBV12-4 to TRBJ2-5, with 7 bases identical to TRBD1. Trimming took 7 bases from V and 1 from J; bases not matched to a gene: 6. The CDR3 consists of 14 residues. The CDR3 loop reads CASTFGTAQETQYF. Here the CDR3 DNA reads TGTGCCAGCACTTTCGGGACAGCCCAAGAGACCCAGTACTTC.

This clonotype was counted a few times. The gene calls are TRBV19 and TRBJ2-1; TRBD2 aligns across 8 bases. Losses at the gene ends were 10 bases for V and 2 bases for J; bases not matched to a gene: 10. This CDR3 is 15 amino acids long. Germline CDR1 reads LNHDA; CDR2 reads SQIVND (reference sequence). The CDR3: CATTLIGGAYNEQFF. The CDR3 region has the DNA TGTGCCACAACCTTGATCGGGGGGGCCTACAATGAGCAGTTCTTC.

The chain joins TRBV27 to TRBJ1-2; D unresolved. The length of the CDR3 is 15 residues. Germline CDR1 is MNHEY and CDR2 is SMNVEV (reference sequence). Between the trimmed V and J ends, which lost 2 bases and 9 bases, there was a span of 19 bases. The CDR3 sequence is CASSLRGRPLDSYTF. CDR3 sequence (DNA): TGTGCCAGCAGTTTACGAGGCAGGCCCCTCGACAGCTACACCTTC.

V and J are TRBV7-9 and TRBJ2-1; D possibly corresponds to TRBD2 (6 bases). The CDR3 extends over 15 amino acids. V was shortened by 10 bases and J by 3 bases, with 19 bases between the two germline ends. Germline loops: CDR1 SEHNR, CDR2 FQNEAQ (reference sequence). The CDR3 sequence is CATGRPGLIYNEQFF. CDR3 bases: TGTGCCACCGGAAGACCGGGACTTATCTACAATGAGCAGTTCTTC.

The chain has TRBV3-1 and TRBJ2-5, with D tentatively TRBD2 (6 bases). The V end was cut by 3 bases, the J end by 0 bases, with 11 bases between. Looked up from germline, CDR1 is LGHDT and CDR2 is YNNKEL (reference sequence). The CDR3 covers 15 residues. DNA for the CDR3: TGTGCCAGCAGCCACCCTGGGGGGTACCAAGAGACCCAGTACTTC. Translated: CASSHPGGYQETQYF.

This clonotype was counted ten times or more. The chain has TRBV7-3 and TRBJ1-2; 8 bases fit TRBD1. CDR1 and CDR2 (germline): SGHTA, FQGTGA. CDR3 size: 15 residues. The ends lost 2 bases at V and 6 bases at J; junction bases unmatched: 8. CDR3 sequence reads: CASSLSRQGANGYTF. The CDR3 region has the DNA TGTGCCAGCAGCTTATCACGGCAGGGGGCAAATGGCTACACCTTC.

The V and J genes are TRBV6-2 or TRBV6-3 and TRBJ2-1; D not resolved. CDR3 size: 15 residues. From germline, CDR1 is MNHEY and CDR2 SVGEGT. V shed 7 bases and J shed 0 bases, with 13 bases lying between them. CDR3 residues: CASTSSTNSYNEQFF. CDR3 nucleotide sequence: TGTGCCAGCACCAGCAGCACCAACTCCTACAATGAGCAGTTCTTC.